The clone carrying this TCR beta chain was recorded only once. The antigen remains undetermined. Germline values: CDR1 MNHEY, CDR2 SVGAGI. The ends lost 7 bases at V and 1 base at J; junction bases unmatched: 7. The CDR3 is made up of 15 amino acids. This record comes from a study of T cell responses to AZD1222 COVID-19 vaccine. TCRdb's copy holds only in-frame clones and misses some; the assay was immunoSEQ multiplex PCR. The table records 100,000 to 130,000 clones, about 89% of them present only once. Study-level results: The donor cohort was predominantly white British with a female majority, and clonal diversity may have been underestimated. Spike-specific TCRs gained breadth and depth after people received two AZD1222 doses. Regions left unmutated in variants are reportedly the target of nearly half of spike-specific TCRs.

This receptor was identified in an adult who received the AZD1222 COVID-19 vaccine. The material sequenced was peripheral blood, taken 28 days after the second AZD1222 dose. This chain connects TRBV6-5 to TRBJ2-7; 10 nucleotides line up with TRBD1. The CDR3 region is CASNSGTGVSYEQYF. Here the CDR3 DNA reads TGTGCCAGCAACTCCGGGACAGGGGTGTCCTACGAGCAGTACTTC.